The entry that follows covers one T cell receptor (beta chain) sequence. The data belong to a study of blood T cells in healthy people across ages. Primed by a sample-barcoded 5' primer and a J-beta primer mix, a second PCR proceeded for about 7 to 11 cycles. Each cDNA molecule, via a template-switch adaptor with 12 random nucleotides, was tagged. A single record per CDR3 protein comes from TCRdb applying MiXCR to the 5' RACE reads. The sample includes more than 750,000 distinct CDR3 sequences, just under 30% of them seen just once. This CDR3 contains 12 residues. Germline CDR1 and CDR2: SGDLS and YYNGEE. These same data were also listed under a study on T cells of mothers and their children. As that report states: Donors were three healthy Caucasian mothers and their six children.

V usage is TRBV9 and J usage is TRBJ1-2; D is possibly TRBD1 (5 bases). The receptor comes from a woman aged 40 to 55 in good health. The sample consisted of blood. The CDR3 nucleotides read TGTGCTAGCGGCGTAGAACCAGGGGGCTACACCTTC. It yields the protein CASGVEPGGYTF.